This TCR beta chain was recorded in a study of shared clonotypes between healthy human individuals. For this clone: Its antigen remains unknown.

The study's findings and limits: Among donors, clonotype sharing was expected to be affected by sequencing depth.

Germline lookup yields CDR1 KGHSH and CDR2 LQKENI. The CDR3 consists of 17 residues. The V end lost 2 bases, the J end lost 1 base, and 15 bases lay between the germline ends. Profiling relied on immunoSEQ multiplex PCR, and the TCRdb table lists in-frame clones only, not all of them. This repertoire shows 2,100,000 or so clones, about 94% found once; its top ten account for roughly 0.13%. The chain uses TRBV18 and TRBJ1-3; D remains ambiguous. The sequenced material came from naive CD4+ T cells sorted from blood. Subset given: CD45RA+ positively selected. The TCR sequence derives from a man aged 18 to 30 in good health. For the CDR3, the DNA is TGTGCCAGCTCACCATCTCGACCACTTTTTTCTGGAAACACCATATATTTT. Encoded protein: CASSPSRPLFSGNTIYF.